This T cell receptor (beta chain) was recovered during a study of blood T cells in healthy people across ages. The wider study: About one barcoded beta molecule per two T cells came from capture by template switching.

As regards this clonotype: Its antigen remains unknown.

CDR3 size: 15 residues. Looked up from germline, CDR1 is SQVTM and CDR2 is ANQGSEA. The trim removed 0 bases at V and 5 bases at J, leaving 7 bases unmatched. A J-beta primer mix and a sample-barcoded 5' primer were used in a second PCR of about 7 to 12 cycles. Each of the samples gave a minimum of 3 million paired-end reads that contained CDR3. TCRdb fed the 5' RACE reads into MiXCR, producing one record per CDR3 protein. The sample includes about 780,000 distinct CDR3 sequences, 62% of them seen just once. Findings and limits, study-wide: Estimates based on one million T cells were treated as lower bounds. More naive CD4+ cells and higher diversity were found in long-lived than in aged donors.

The source material was blood. The source is a man younger than 45 in good health. The rearrangement joins TRBV29-1 to TRBJ2-3; 8 nucleotides agree with TRBD1. The chain's CDR3 is CSVEDPAGGRDTQYF. Written as DNA, the CDR3 is TGCAGCGTTGAAGATCCGGCAGGGGGCCGAGATACGCAGTATTTT.